Listed here are 11 T cell receptor beta chains from one sample, sequenced in a study of CD8 T cells in Susac syndrome. A quantity of 0.5 to 1 ug RNA underwent reverse transcription using random hexamers. TCRdb reprocessed the immunoSEQ multiplex PCR reads with MiXCR, giving one entry per CDR3 protein. The sample includes roughly 120,000 distinct CDR3 sequences, roughly 94% of them seen just once. Sequenced sample: CD4+ T cells from PBMCs. These receptors were obtained from a human donor with multiple sclerosis.

The rearrangement joins TRBV7-9 to TRBJ1-5; maybe TRBD1 (6 bases). V gave up 5 bases and J gave up 3 bases, with 8 bases separating them. This CDR3 is built from 13 residues. Germline CDR1 is SEHNR and CDR2 is FQNEAQ (reference sequence). CDR3 coding DNA: TGTGCCAGCAGCAGGGACAACAATCAGCCCCAGCATTTT. Its translation is CASSRDNNQPQHF.

V gene TRBV5-4 combines with J gene TRBJ2-7; 12 nucleotides line up with TRBD2. Germline-derived CDR1 and CDR2 are SGHNT and YYREEE (reference sequence). Trimming took 4 bases from V and 3 from J; bases not matched to a gene: 2. The CDR3 contains 14 residues. The CDR3 DNA is TGTGCCAGCAGCGTGACTAGCGGGGGCTACGAGCAGTACTTC. The encoded protein is CASSVTSGGYEQYF.

The chain combines TRBV29-1 with TRBJ1-1; tentatively, D is TRBD1 (6 bases). Trimming pared 4 bases from V and 6 bases from J, leaving 12 bases between. CDR3 length: 12 residues. CDR1 is SQVTM, CDR2 ANQGSEA, per germline. CDR3 residues: CSVAQGRAEAFF. CDR3 DNA sequence: TGCAGCGTTGCACAGGGTAGAGCTGAAGCTTTCTTT.

This chain links TRBV2 with TRBJ2-2, with TRBD2 matching 9 bases. The ends lost 8 bases at V and 6 bases at J; junction bases unmatched: 7. CDR1 and CDR2 from the germline V gene are SNHLY and FYNNEI. This CDR3 has 14 amino acids. CDR3 sequence (DNA): TGTGCCAGCGGAAATAGCGGGAGCCCCGGGGAGCTGTTTTTT. It specifies CASGNSGSPGELFF.

This chain links TRBV24-1 with TRBJ2-2; TRBD1 matches at 8 bases. The V and J ends lost 7 bases and 5 bases, in that order; junction bases with no gene match: 5. This CDR3 comprises 14 residues. Germline V lookup: CDR1 KGHDR, CDR2 SFDVKD. The CDR3 loop is CATSRTGTTGELFF. DNA for the CDR3: TGTGCCACCAGCCGGACAGGGACGACCGGGGAGCTGTTTTTT.

The J gene is TRBJ2-3, the V gene TRBV6-5; D not certain. Trimming took off 2 bases at V and 2 bases at J, with 5 bases between the two ends. The germline V gene encodes CDR1 MNHEY and CDR2 SVGAGI. This CDR3 has 13 residues. CDR3 nucleotide sequence: TGTGCCAGCAGTTACGTATCCACAGATACGCAGTATTTT. It yields the protein CASSYVSTDTQYF.

V and J are TRBV18 and TRBJ2-2; D is possibly TRBD1 (5 bases). The V and J ends lost 5 bases and 2 bases respectively, with 9 bases between them. This CDR3 has 14 residues. The V gene's germline CDR1 is KGHSH and CDR2 LQKENI. CDR3 residues: CASSSQGNTGELFF. As DNA, the CDR3 is TGTGCCAGCTCATCGCAGGGCAACACCGGGGAGCTGTTTTTT.

The CDR3 loop reads CSAKGDSFTEAFF. The CDR3 DNA is TGCAGTGCTAAGGGGGACAGCTTCACTGAAGCTTTCTTT. The rearrangement joins TRBV20-1 to TRBJ1-1; TRBD1 aligns across 7 bases. Unmatched junction bases numbered 6, after V lost 4 bases and J lost 4 bases. The germline CDR1 and CDR2 sequences are DFQATT and SNEGSKA (reference sequence). This CDR3 region has 13 residues.

This clonotype was observed a single time. The chain carries TRBV27 and TRBJ2-3; the D gene is possibly TRBD2 (6 bases). Germline-derived CDR1 and CDR2 are MNHEY and SMNVEV (reference sequence). Deletions cut 6 bases from V and 9 bases from J, with 19 bases between. This CDR3 comprises 14 residues. CDR3 in amino acids: CASRPYPGVGTQYF. The CDR3 coding sequence is TGTGCCAGCAGGCCTTACCCGGGGGTAGGGACGCAGTATTTT.

The chain recombines TRBV25-1 with TRBJ2-5, with 13 bases aligning to TRBD2. The CDR3 covers 15 residues. Trimming took 4 bases from V and 5 from J; bases not matched to a gene: 4. The V gene's germline CDR1 is MGHDK and CDR2 SYGVNS. The CDR3 protein is CASSGTSGSRETQYF. Here the CDR3 DNA reads TGTGCCAGCAGTGGGACTAGCGGGAGTAGGGAGACCCAGTACTTC.

The V gene is TRBV20-1, the J gene TRBJ2-3; 15 bases match TRBD2. The CDR3 runs 16 residues. Germline assignment: CDR1 DFQATT and CDR2 SNEGSKA (reference sequence). The V gene end was trimmed by 5 bases and the J gene end by 2 bases; junction bases not matched to a gene: 5. This chain's CDR3 is CSAAGLAGGTTDTQYF. The CDR3 nucleotides read TGCAGTGCTGCCGGACTAGCGGGAGGGACCACAGATACGCAGTATTTT.